Listed below are T cell receptor beta chains from one sample, sequenced in a study of blood T cell repertoires in COVID-19. The protocol was immunoSEQ multiplex PCR, while the TCRdb copy is restricted to in-frame clones and leaves out a portion. The sample records around 340,000 clones, around nine tenths being singletons. Input material: PBMCs or T cells enriched from blood (not recorded which). The receptors were gathered from a woman in her twenties or thirties who had been exposed to COVID-19. Both conserved end residues are part of each CDR3. Each record gives: V gene, clone size, D gene, J gene, CDR3 protein, CDR3 DNA. D genes are given only for firm matches. Only some rows state a clone size, as once, few, many or a class for expanded clones.

>TRBV19|.|TRBD1|TRBJ2-6
CASNRGLAGANVLTF
TGTGCCAGTAATAGGGGGCTAGCTGGGGCCAACGTCCTGACTTTC
>TRBV29-1|.|TRBD2|TRBJ2-5
CSVLPGLAPQETQYF
TGCAGCGTCCTCCCGGGACTAGCCCCACAAGAGACCCAGTACTTC
>TRBV7-9|.|TRBD2|TRBJ2-7
CASSRVWDYRSSYEQYF
TGTGCCAGCAGCCGCGTATGGGACTACCGAAGCTCCTACGAGCAGTACTTC
>TRBV6-2/TRBV6-3|.|.|TRBJ2-3
CASSAGTSTDTQYF
TGTGCCAGCAGTGCCGGGACATCCACAGATACGCAGTATTTT
>TRBV19|.|.|TRBJ1-2
CASSISRTASEGTTF
TGTGCCAGTAGTATTTCAAGGACAGCCTCTGAGGGGACCACCTTC
>TRBV9|.|.|TRBJ1-6
CASSVVGSGNSPLHF
TGTGCCAGCAGCGTAGTCGGGAGTGGGAATTCACCCCTCCACTTT
>TRBV27|once|TRBD1|TRBJ2-7
CASVDREMSEQYF
TGTGCCAGCGTTGACAGGGAGATGAGCGAGCAGTACTTC
>TRBV11-3|.|TRBD1|TRBJ2-5
CASSLEGQGAYF
TGTGCCAGCAGCTTAGAGGGACAGGGTGCGTACTTC
>TRBV30|.|.|TRBJ1-2
CAWSSQGERDGYTF
TGTGCCTGGAGTTCACAGGGTGAGCGTGATGGCTACACCTTC
>TRBV19|.|TRBD1|TRBJ1-5
CASTLDRSSNQPQHF
TGTGCCAGTACCCTGGACAGGTCTAGCAATCAGCCCCAGCATTTT
>TRBV27|.|TRBD1|TRBJ1-5
CASSSWTGDQPQHF
TGTGCCAGCAGTTCCTGGACAGGGGATCAGCCCCAGCATTTT
>TRBV6-5|few|TRBD1|TRBJ2-5
CASSYQGQKETQYF
TGTGCCAGCAGTTACCAGGGACAGAAAGAGACCCAGTACTTC
>TRBV27|.|TRBD1|TRBJ1-2
CASSLSLRGPGYTF
TGTGCCAGCAGTTTGTCCCTCAGGGGGCCCGGCTACACCTTC
>TRBV7-9|.|.|TRBJ1-1
CASSLDSGFTEAFF
TGTGCCAGCAGCTTAGACTCAGGGTTCACTGAAGCTTTCTTT
>TRBV5-4|.|TRBD1|TRBJ2-6
CASSPGQGRSGANVLTF
TGTGCCAGCAGTCCGGGACAGGGGAGATCTGGGGCCAACGTCCTGACTTTC
>TRBV5-1|.|TRBD1|TRBJ2-5
CASRLGWSAGGGQETQYF
TGCGCCAGCAGACTGGGATGGTCGGCAGGGGGCGGGCAAGAGACCCAGTACTTC
>TRBV5-6|few|.|TRBJ1-3
CASSTTGSGNTIYF
TGTGCCAGCAGCACGACAGGCTCTGGAAACACCATATATTTT
>TRBV5-1|.|TRBD2|TRBJ2-7
CASSWTGTSMREQYF
TGCGCCAGCAGTTGGACCGGGACTAGCATGCGGGAGCAGTACTTC
>TRBV11-1|.|.|TRBJ2-1
CASRGHGGSSYNEQFF
TGTGCCAGCAGGGGCCACGGGGGAAGTTCCTACAATGAGCAGTTCTTC
>TRBV11-2|once|.|TRBJ1-3
CASSPQQGSSGNTIYF
TGTGCCAGCAGCCCCCAACAGGGAAGCTCTGGAAACACCATATATTTT
>TRBV7-7|.|.|TRBJ2-7
CASSARAGSYEQYF
TGTGCCAGCAGCGCCCGAGCAGGGTCCTACGAGCAGTACTTC
>TRBV5-1|.|TRBD1|TRBJ2-7
CASSLGWDSSYEQYF
TGCGCCAGCAGCTTGGGATGGGACAGCTCCTACGAGCAGTACTTC
>TRBV7-3|.|TRBD1|TRBJ2-1
CASSPRTGSYNEQFF
TGTGCCAGCAGCCCGAGGACAGGCTCCTACAATGAGCAGTTCTTC
>TRBV7-8|.|TRBD2|TRBJ2-7
CASSLSGTTTYEQYF
TGTGCCAGCAGCCTCTCGGGGACTACTACCTACGAGCAGTACTTC
>TRBV5-1|.|TRBD1|TRBJ1-1
CASSSTGIVRAFF
TGCGCCAGCAGCTCGACAGGGATCGTACGAGCTTTCTTT
>TRBV28|.|.|TRBJ1-5
CASSTQGGGQPQHF
TGTGCCAGCAGCACACAGGGAGGGGGTCAGCCCCAGCATTTT
>TRBV18|once|.|TRBJ1-1
CASSPFPARDTEAFF
TGTGCCAGCTCGCCCTTCCCGGCCAGGGACACTGAAGCTTTCTTT
>TRBV6-5|.|.|TRBJ2-5
CASSYGGETQYF
TGTGCCAGCAGTTACGGTGGCGAGACCCAGTACTTC
>TRBV6-5|.|TRBD1|TRBJ1-2
CASSYSGTDYGYTF
TGTGCCAGCAGTTACTCCGGGACAGACTATGGCTACACCTTC
>TRBV25-1|once|TRBD2|TRBJ2-2
CASSVTFGRAGGGELFF
TGTGCCAGCAGTGTCACCTTTGGCCGAGCGGGAGGCGGGGAGCTGTTTTTT
>TRBV12-5|once|TRBD1|TRBJ1-1
CASGLLQGAFTEAFF
TGTGCTAGTGGGCTCCTACAGGGGGCCTTCACTGAAGCTTTCTTT
>TRBV12-1|.|.|TRBJ1-2
CASSFGSGTTNYGYTF
.
>TRBV6-5|.|.|TRBJ2-3
CASSRDSSSTDTQYF
TGTGCCAGCAGTAGAGACAGTTCTAGCACAGATACGCAGTATTTT
>TRBV27|.|.|TRBJ1-1
CASSRRTATIMNTEAFF
TGTGCCAGCAGTAGGAGGACAGCGACTATCATGAACACTGAAGCTTTCTTT
>TRBV5-5|.|.|TRBJ1-4
CASSLLGVVREKLFF
TGTGCCAGCAGCTTGCTCGGGGTTGTCCGAGAAAAACTGTTTTTT
>TRBV27|.|.|TRBJ2-2
CASSYRSKGELFF
TGTGCCAGCAGTTACAGGTCTAAGGGGGAGCTGTTTTTT
>TRBV9|.|TRBD2|TRBJ2-2
CASSGPSGSGTGELFF
TGTGCCAGCAGCGGACCTAGCGGGAGTGGTACCGGGGAGCTGTTTTTT
>TRBV27|.|.|TRBJ2-7
CASSFQYEQYF
TGTGCCAGCAGTTTTCAGTACGAGCAGTACTTC
>TRBV9|few|TRBD1|TRBJ1-6
CASSTGTGQNGSPLHF
TGTGCCAGCAGCACCGGGACAGGCCAAAACGGGTCACCCCTCCACTTT
>TRBV5-6|.|.|TRBJ2-1
CASSSAGASYNEQFF
TGTGCCAGCAGCTCGGCGGGGGCATCGTACAATGAGCAGTTCTTC
>TRBV29-1|.|.|TRBJ2-1
CSAPTVSSYNEQFF
TGCAGCGCCCCGACAGTTAGCTCCTACAATGAGCAGTTCTTC
>TRBV18|.|.|TRBJ2-7
CASSGVPGEQYF
TGTGCCAGCTCCGGGGTTCCGGGAGAGCAGTACTTC
>TRBV18|once|.|TRBJ1-1
CASSLRTENTEAFF
TGTGCCAGCTCCTTGCGTACCGAGAACACTGAAGCTTTCTTT
>TRBV7-3|.|TRBD2|TRBJ2-1
CASSSRPGGSYNEQFF
TGTGCCAGCAGCTCCCGCCCGGGGGGGAGTTACAATGAGCAGTTCTTC
>TRBV28|.|.|TRBJ2-7
CATYFAGLNEQYF
TGTGCCACGTACTTTGCGGGTCTAAACGAGCAGTACTTC
>TRBV23-1|.|.|TRBJ1-5
CASSRGLGRDQPQHF
TGCGCCAGCAGTCGGGGCCTCGGGAGGGATCAGCCCCAGCATTTT
>TRBV5-4|.|TRBD2|TRBJ2-3
CASSGGLAASTDTQYF
TGTGCCAGCAGTGGGGGTCTAGCGGCTAGCACAGATACGCAGTATTTT
>TRBV29-1|.|TRBD1|TRBJ2-5
CSVHRGETQYF
TGCAGCGTGCACAGGGGGGAGACCCAGTACTTC
>TRBV2|.|.|TRBJ1-2
CASSPRWDGYTF
TGTGCCAGCAGTCCTAGGTGGGATGGCTACACCTTC
>TRBV5-1|.|.|TRBJ1-3
CASSYLPSSGNTIYF
TGCGCCAGCAGTTATCTCCCTAGCTCTGGAAACACCATATATTTT
>TRBV12-3/TRBV12-4|.|.|TRBJ1-2
CASSYGQYGYTF
TGTGCCAGCAGCTATGGACAGTATGGCTACACCTTC
>TRBV28|.|TRBD1|TRBJ2-7
CASSLWRQGQGEQYF
TGTGCCAGCAGTTTATGGCGACAGGGCCAGGGCGAGCAGTACTTC
>TRBV9|.|.|TRBJ1-1
CASSVNLQEEAFF
TGTGCCAGCAGCGTCAACCTACAGGAAGAAGCTTTCTTT
>TRBV10-1|.|TRBD2|TRBJ2-7
CASSGTSGTTPHEQYF
TGCGCCAGCAGTGGGACTAGCGGGACTACCCCCCACGAGCAGTACTTC
>TRBV5-6|once|TRBD2|TRBJ2-5
CASSLRGAGGAQTQYF
TGTGCCAGCAGCTTGCGGGGCGCGGGAGGGGCGCAGACCCAGTACTTC